These 7 T cell receptor beta chains share one sample of origin, sequenced in a study of identical twins. TCRdb re-derived calls from the 5' RACE reads in MiXCR, one entry per CDR3 protein. Of approximately 280,000 distinct CDR3 sequences listed, less than 9% are singletons. The data were also submitted as part of a second study, on yellow fever vaccine responses in identical twins.

The sample comprised memory (CD45RO+) T cells sorted from blood. Receptor source: a woman aged 18-30 years in good health.

This clonotype was picked up a small number of times. The CDR3 coding sequence is TGTGCCAGCAGCCAGACCGGGACCCAAAACAATGAGCAGTTCTTC. It encodes CASSQTGTQNNEQFF. The gene calls are TRBV4-2 and TRBJ2-1; perhaps D is TRBD1 or TRBD2 (5 bases each). Trimming left V 3 bases short and J 5 bases short, with 14 bases between. The CDR3 length is 15 residues. CDR1 is LGHNA, CDR2 YNFKEQ, per germline.

This sequence joins TRBV18 and TRBJ1-6; the D gene is possibly TRBD1 (5 bases). Per germline, CDR1 KGHSH and CDR2 LQKENI. With 3 bases removed from V and 6 bases from J, the gap between germline ends came to 9 bases. The CDR3 totals 14 residues. CDR3: CASSPAGTNSPLHF. CDR3 bases: TGTGCCAGCTCACCGGCCGGGACTAATTCACCCCTCCACTTT.

This clonotype was observed at least ten times. The rearrangement links TRBV5-6 to TRBJ2-5; D is ambiguous. The V and J ends lost 4 bases and 9 bases respectively, with 10 bases between them. CDR1 is SGHDT and CDR2 is YYEEEE in the germline V gene. This CDR3 is built from 11 residues. The CDR3 protein is CASSKNGAQYF. The DNA for the CDR3 is TGTGCCAGCAGCAAAAATGGGGCCCAGTACTTC.

This clonotype was seen at least ten times. The genes are TRBV6-6 and TRBJ1-4; D not resolved. Germline CDR1 reads MNHNY; CDR2 reads SVGAGI (reference sequence). This CDR3 is 12 amino acids long. V dropped 2 bases and J dropped 8 bases, with 6 bases sitting between them. The CDR3: CASSYRNEKLFF. CDR3 nucleotides: TGTGCCAGCAGTTACCGGAACGAAAAACTGTTTTTT.

This clonotype was counted at least ten times. The chain carries TRBV14 and TRBJ2-1; 10 bases line up with TRBD2. The J segment lost 0 bases and the V segment lost 4 bases, leaving 12 bases of the junction unmatched. The CDR3 loop spans 19 amino acids. Germline V gene lookup returns CDR1 SGHDN and CDR2 FVKESK. CDR3 in DNA: TGTGCCAGCAGCCCTTTAGCGGGAGGAGGACTGAGCTCCTACAATGAGCAGTTCTTC. Translating it yields CASSPLAGGGLSSYNEQFF.

This clonotype was counted ten times or more. The chain carries TRBV4-1 and TRBJ2-3, with 13 bases fitting TRBD2. Unmatched junction bases numbered 6, after V lost 0 bases and J lost 0 bases. This CDR3 comprises 19 residues. Per germline, CDR1 MGHRA and CDR2 YSYEKL. This chain's CDR3 is CASSQDETSGRTSTDTQYF. CDR3 nucleotide sequence: TGCGCCAGCAGCCAAGACGAGACTAGCGGGAGGACTAGCACAGATACGCAGTATTTT.

The rearrangement links TRBV6-2 or TRBV6-3 to TRBJ2-7; D is unclear. The V end was cut by 2 bases, the J end by 2 bases, with 10 bases between. The CDR3 loop spans 14 amino acids. Germline values: CDR1 MNHEY, CDR2 SVGEGT. The CDR3, as DNA: TGTGCCAGCAGTTACCCCCTAGAAACCTACGAGCAGTACTTC. This gives the protein CASSYPLETYEQYF.